The 14 T cell receptor beta chains listed next were all sequenced from one sample in a study of cytomegalovirus exposure and HLA in healthy donors. PCR amplification relied on 60 Vbeta primers (plus 13 Jbeta primers). Profiling relied on immunoSEQ multiplex PCR, and the TCRdb table lists in-frame clones only, not all of them. The table lists 150,000 to 200,000 clones, about 80% of them singletons. The source material was PBMCs. Receptor source: a woman aged 40 to 50 in good health and CMV-seronegative.

The rearrangement uses TRBV25-1 and TRBJ2-2; 9 bases are shared with TRBD1. The CDR3 has 16 amino acids. V shed 7 bases, J shed 4 bases, and the junction held 10 bases outside the gene matches. CDR1 and CDR2 from the germline V gene are MGHDK and SYGVNS. DNA of the CDR3: TGTGCCAGCAAGCCCCAAGGACAGGGGCCCACCGGGGAGCTGTTTTTT. Residues: CASKPQGQGPTGELFF. Based on the CDR3 plus reference TRBV25-1 and TRBJ2-2, the full variable domain is EADIYQTPRYLVIGTGKKITLECSQTMGHDKMYWYQQDPGMELHLIHYSYGVNSTEKGDLSSESTVSRIRTEHFPLTLESARPSHTSQYLCASKPQGQGPTGELFFGEGSRLTVL.

This rearrangement joins TRBV29-1 to TRBJ1-1; weak D call: TRBD1 (5 bases). CDR3 size: 13 residues. V gave up 5 bases and J gave up 0 bases, with 10 bases separating them. CDR1 SQVTM and CDR2 ANQGSEA come from the germline V gene. CDR3 nucleotides: TGCAGCGTTACCCGACAGCTGAACACTGAAGCTTTCTTT. Encoded protein: CSVTRQLNTEAFF.

The chain links TRBV29-1 to TRBJ2-6; no firm D call. V dropped 0 bases and J dropped 0 bases, with 6 bases sitting between them. The germline V gene encodes CDR1 SQVTM and CDR2 ANQGSEA. This CDR3 comprises 15 residues. Here the CDR3 reads CSVEDNNSGANVLTF. CDR3 bases: TGCAGCGTTGAAGATAATAACTCTGGGGCCAACGTCCTGACTTTC.

The chain couples TRBV6-4 to TRBJ1-2; 7 bases are shared with TRBD1. The CDR3 consists of 13 residues. J was trimmed by 9 bases and V by 5 bases; bases with no gene match: 9. In germline, CDR1 is MRHNA, CDR2 SNTAGT. The CDR3 spells CASSWDSTGSYTF. The CDR3 DNA reads as TGTGCCAGCAGTTGGGACAGTACAGGCAGCTACACCTTC.

This rearrangement joins TRBV19 to TRBJ1-5, with a weak D call TRBD1 (5 bases). V was shortened by 8 bases and J by 0 bases, with 8 bases between the two germline ends. The CDR3 has 13 amino acids. The germline V gene has CDR1 LNHDA and CDR2 SQIVND (reference sequence). The DNA of the CDR3 is TGTGCCAGTGGGGACTATAGCAATCAGCCCCAGCATTTT. It encodes CASGDYSNQPQHF.

V and J are TRBV5-1 and TRBJ2-5; maybe TRBD2 (6 bases). The CDR3 consists of 15 residues. CDR1 and CDR2 from the germline V gene are SGHRS and YFSETQ. V lost 4 bases to trimming and J lost 2 bases, with 15 bases between them. In DNA, the CDR3 is TGCGCCAGCAGCCTGAGCGGGTCCGCACAAGAGACCCAGTACTTC. Translated, it gives CASSLSGSAQETQYF.

This chain uses TRBV5-1 with TRBJ1-4; 7 bases line up with TRBD1. Unmatched junction bases numbered 11, after V lost 6 bases and J lost 6 bases. Germline V gene data show CDR1 as SGHRS and CDR2 as YFSETQ. The CDR3 is 15 residues long. The CDR3 sequence: CASTRTGQRDEKLFF. In DNA form, the CDR3 reads TGCGCCAGCACCCGGACAGGTCAGAGGGATGAAAAACTGTTTTTT.

This sequence joins TRBV9 and TRBJ1-2, with a weak D call TRBD1 (6 bases). This CDR3 region has 14 residues. Trimming removed 2 bases from V and 5 bases from J, with 13 bases in between. Germline-derived CDR1 and CDR2 are SGDLS and YYNGEE. CDR3 sequence (DNA): TGTGCCAGCAGCGTTTCAGGGGTAGAGTATGGCTACACCTTC. Protein sequence: CASSVSGVEYGYTF.

The rearrangement links TRBV5-7 to TRBJ1-6; the match to TRBD1 covers 8 bases. TRBV5-7 is an ORF, and what it does is uncertain. Trimming at V came to 2 bases and at J to 11 bases, leaving 6 bases not matched to a gene. The CDR3 is made up of 14 amino acids. As DNA, the CDR3 is TGTGCCAGCAGCTTTGGACAGGGCTGTACACCCCTCCACTTT. Its protein product is CASSFGQGCTPLHF.

The chain uses TRBV28 and TRBJ2-7; 7 nucleotides agree with TRBD1. The germline V gene has CDR1 MDHEN and CDR2 SYDVKM. With V trimmed by 6 bases and J by 0 bases, 14 bases remained unmatched. CDR3 length equals 17 residues. Here the CDR3 reads CASRPTPGQPSSYEQYF. The CDR3 DNA sequence: TGTGCCAGCAGGCCTACCCCGGGACAGCCCTCCTCCTACGAGCAGTACTTC. Based on the CDR3 plus reference TRBV28 and TRBJ2-7, the full variable domain is DVKVTQSSRYLVKRTGEKVFLECVQDMDHENMFWYRQDPGLGLRLIYFSYDVKMKEKGDIPEGYSVSREKKERFSLILESASTNQTSMYLCASRPTPGQPSSYEQYFGPGTRLTVT.

The V gene is TRBV9, the J gene TRBJ1-2; D is possibly TRBD1 (6 bases). Per the germline V gene, CDR1 is SGDLS and CDR2 is YYNGEE. V lost 2 bases and J 7 bases, leaving 12 bases between the germline ends. The CDR3 length is 13 residues. CDR3 loop: CASSVQGSSGYTF. CDR3 nucleotide sequence: TGTGCCAGCAGCGTTCAGGGGAGTAGTGGCTACACCTTC.

This clone was seen a single time. The chain joins TRBV11-3 to TRBJ2-7; 7 nucleotides line up with TRBD2. CDR3 length equals 14 residues. With 5 bases clipped from V and 3 bases from J, the junction kept 7 bases outside the gene matches. CDR1 SGHNT and CDR2 YENEEA come from the germline V gene. Here the CDR3 reads CASSASGTNYEQYF. The DNA of the CDR3 is TGTGCCAGCAGCGCGTCCGGGACTAACTACGAGCAGTACTTC.

The V gene is TRBV19, the J gene TRBJ1-5; the D is unclear. Germline-derived CDR1 and CDR2 are LNHDA and SQIVND (reference sequence). The CDR3 covers 14 residues. V was trimmed by 0 bases and J by 7 bases, leaving 10 bases between them. CDR3 residues: CASSIERGRQPQHF. Here the CDR3 DNA reads TGTGCCAGTAGTATAGAGAGAGGGAGGCAGCCCCAGCATTTT.

This rearrangement joins TRBV11-2 to TRBJ2-1, with a possible D match to TRBD2 (5 bases). Per germline, CDR1 SGHAT and CDR2 FQNNGV. With 3 bases removed from V and 0 bases from J, the gap between germline ends came to 21 bases. This CDR3 comprises 19 residues. CDR3 amino acids: CASSLGAAFPRSSYNEQFF. The DNA for the CDR3 is TGTGCCAGCAGCTTGGGAGCAGCCTTCCCCCGGAGCTCCTACAATGAGCAGTTCTTC.